This T cell receptor beta chain was retrieved from a study of T-cell memory formation after mild COVID-19. As for the study in general: There were largely donor-specific TCR clusters. Overall study results and limits: Clones from the second wave (peaking day 37) had unconfirmed SARS-CoV-2 specificity. Clones that contracted clustered mainly in CM and EM if CD4+ and in EMRA if CD8+.

CDR1 KGHSH and CDR2 LQKENI come from the germline V gene. There are 14 residues in the CDR3. V was trimmed by 3 bases and J by 1 base, leaving 6 bases between them. This clonotype was recorded a few times. What it recognizes is unknown. TCRdb itself ran the 5' RACE reads through MiXCR, one entry per CDR3 protein. This table has hundreds of thousands of distinct CDR3 sequences, over 15% appearing once. Sequencing input: PBMCs or a T cell subset sorted from them (not recorded which). This rearrangement joins TRBV18 to TRBJ2-2; D gene unclear. This TCR derives from a young man who had mild COVID-19 (a few samples of this study predate the infection). Cell type and time point are not known. The CDR3 nucleotides are TGTGCCAGCTCACCTGAGAGGAACACCGGGGAGCTGTTTTTT. It is translated as CASSPERNTGELFF.